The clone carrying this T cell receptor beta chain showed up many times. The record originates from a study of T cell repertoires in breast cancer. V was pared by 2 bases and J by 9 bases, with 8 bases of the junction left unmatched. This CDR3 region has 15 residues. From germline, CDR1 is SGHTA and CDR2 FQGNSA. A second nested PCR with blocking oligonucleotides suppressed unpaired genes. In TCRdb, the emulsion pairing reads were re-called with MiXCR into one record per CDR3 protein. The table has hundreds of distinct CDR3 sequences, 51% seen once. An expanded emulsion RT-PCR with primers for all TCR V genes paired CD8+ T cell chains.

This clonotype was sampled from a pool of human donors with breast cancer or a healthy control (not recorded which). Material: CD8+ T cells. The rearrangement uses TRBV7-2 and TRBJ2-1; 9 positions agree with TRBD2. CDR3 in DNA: TGTGCCAGCAGCTTACTGGCGGGGGGGCCTTTTGAGCAGTTCTTC. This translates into CASSLLAGGPFEQFF.